This entry describes one T cell receptor beta chain. The target of this receptor is not known. The sample holds no much larger clone one base away, and base qualities are not on file. The CDR3 goes from the cysteine to the phenylalanine over 14 residues. Only the CDR3 DNA stays, 42 bases, in frame from base 1. The germline V gene (reference sequence) provides CDR1 GTSNPN and CDR2 SVGIG. The junction shows trimming of 3 bases on V and 6 bases on J, plus 16 bases between the germline ends. Library creation used the immunoSEQ multiplex PCR assay. A mixture of 60 forward primers for TCR Vbeta segments and 13 reverse primers for TCR Jbeta segments was used in the multiplex PCR. A multiplex PCR assay on genomic DNA amplified the CDR3 region of rearranged TCR beta genes. On the Illumina HiSeq System, the amplified TCR beta libraries were sequenced as 87-base-pair reads. In the paper's pipeline: In a later analysis, tens of millions of unique TCR beta chains were counted across the 690 or so repertoires, and roughly 10 million of these chains were shared by at least two donors. Raw reads were error-corrected and collapsed into unique sequences with a nearest-neighbor algorithm that merged closely related sequences to remove PCR and sequencing errors. To assign V, D and J gene segments, CDR3 sequences were aligned to IMGT reference sequences. Each retained sequence needed at least a six-nucleotide match to both a V gene segment and a J gene segment. Rearrangements were called productive when the CDR3 lacked stop codons and stayed in frame with V and J; all others were non-productive. CDR3 was defined by IMGT convention, running from the second conserved V-encoded cysteine to the conserved J-encoded phenylalanine. The earlier analysis of fewer than 700 of the donors excluded sequences that lacked an unambiguous match to a single V gene segment. In an earlier analysis of 450 to 750 of the donors, a V segment was called functional when productive rearrangements were above 56.7%, and segregating when the standard deviation between donors exceeded 5%. A statistical classification framework was built to diagnose cytomegalovirus status from the catalog of TCR beta chain sequences. V and J gene assignment, in a later analysis, came from comparing TCR nucleotide sequences with IMGT/GENE-DB human TR gene sequences. The TCRdist pipeline was used in a later analysis to assign CDR3 sequences and most-parsimonious VDJ recombination scenarios. In a later analysis, every TCR beta chain was defined by the combination of its CDR3 amino acid sequence and its V-gene family, and reads without a unique V-gene family were dropped. In a later analysis, 450 to 600 highly shared, low-generation-probability nucleotide sequences were removed to address suspected cross-contamination and a sequencing artifact. In a later analysis, a clonal expansion index for each public chain was calculated from normalized within-repertoire ranks of inferred template counts. A later analysis computed generation probabilities with a VDJ recombination model fitted to out-of-frame rearrangements, and checked the results against IGoR. A later analysis scored TCR-TCR, TCR-HLA and TCR-CMV co-occurrence with hypergeometric tests, applying a repertoire-size bias correction to TCR pairs. In a later analysis, false discovery rates were estimated by permuting HLA or CMV assignments 20 times. A later analysis grouped co-occurring TCRs with DBSCAN, adding TCRdist sequence similarity when clustering within HLA-allele-positive subsets. Repertoires with fewer than 30,000 or more than 120,000 public chains, plus five repertoires with anomalous nucleotide sharing, were excluded from co-occurrence clustering. TCRdb's version of the immuneACCESS table is confined to in-frame rearrangements and falls short of the full clone set. An unresolved V gene accounts for under half of the shortfall where checked; the remainder is of unknown origin. V and J calls and clone size are given by that table; D and trimming were obtained from the DNA. In this sample the table shows 150,000 to 200,000 clones, 75% to 80% of which occur a single time. The ten largest clonotypes hold roughly 2.6% of the sample.

The cohort comprised 710 or so healthy bone marrow donors. Cohort members were all nominally healthy when sampled, although unrecorded immune exposures were likely present. The donor tested CMV seropositive, placing the donor among the 289 seropositive members of the cohort. A peripheral blood sample was provided by each donor, and peripheral blood mononuclear cells were used for TCR beta sequencing. The Qiagen DNeasy Blood Extraction Kit was used to extract genomic DNA from the blood cell samples. The data were obtained in a study of cytomegalovirus exposure and HLA in healthy donors (dated by TCRdb to about 2017). About the full investigation: According to an earlier analysis of 587 of the donors, 200 million or so T cells yielded 90 million to 140 million unique TCR beta sequences and 276 Gb of sequence data. About 300 gigabases of sequencing data and approximately 93 million unique TCR sequences were included in an early release covering around 600 HLA-typed donors. Of the approximately 370 genotyped donors, 81% were placed in the genetic ancestry cluster associated with self-reported Caucasian donors. The study was designed to test whether signatures of past pathogen exposure could be identified by cataloging public T cell receptors. The study used immunosequencing to profile the T cell repertoires of under 700 subjects and linked those repertoires to cytomegalovirus serostatus. Besides the first cohort of roughly 640 subjects, a separate validation cohort made up of 120 or so different subjects was used. To predict cytomegalovirus infection status, the study brought together high-throughput TCR immunosequencing, statistical association of individual TCRs with disease status, and machine learning. A later analysis re-examined previously published TCR beta repertoires from roughly 650 donors and added high-resolution HLA genotyping to investigate patterns of TCR occurrence. In the later analysis, no new phenotypic data were used to find candidate immune exposures; instead, reliance was placed on TCR beta sequences and their occurrence across donors. An earlier analysis of 450 to 750 of the donors used high-throughput TCR beta sequencing to judge whether each TCR beta V gene segment behaved as functional or pseudogenic. Donor age, sex, ethnicity and CMV serostatus were compiled alongside the repertoire data. In a later genetic analysis, genome-wide SNP genotypes for about three fifths of the roughly 670 donors were used, and that subset was treated as a discovery cohort. All discovery cohort repertoires had been generated using a single sequencing platform. HLA typing included class I and class II loci at four-digit resolution. Typing coverage varied by locus: roughly 629-630 donors for A, B, C, DRB1 and DQB1; approximately 500 for DQA1; 600 to 610 for DPA1; around 450 for DPB1. Roughly 5 DR-DQ haplotypes were handled as single units for association and clustering, since linkage in the cohort was strong. Among 398 genotyped donors of the cohort, an average of approximately 250,000 unique TCR beta nucleotide sequences were sequenced per donor, roughly 20% of them non-productive.

Overall study outcomes, separate from this receptor: Linkage disequilibrium might explain the correlated functional status among segregating V segments, but an unknown experimental factor could not be excluded. HLA typing was unavailable for some donors at each locus, so association tests used only the typed subset. Strong co-occurrence of HLA alleles, especially DR and DQ, made assigning TCR associations to individual alleles difficult. According to a later analysis, TCR association rates differed among HLA loci, with DRB1 alleles showing the most associated TCRs and HLA-C alleles showing the fewest. In this cohort, only TCR beta chains were sequenced, and detectable features were limited by the absence of alpha or paired-chain data. A later genetic analysis reported fewer N-insertions in productive TCRs among donors in an Asian-associated ancestry cluster than the roughly 620-donor mean. CMV serostatus was the only immune exposure information available for the cohort. Roughly uniform sequencing depth across donors was assumed in presence/absence analyses, although this assumption may not hold. According to the authors, the approach could potentially be generalized to other disease states and immunological phenotypes. Several of the top co-occurrence clusters appeared to be linked to parvovirus B19, influenza, CMV and Epstein-Barr virus, according to a later analysis. At a false discovery rate of 0.05, a later analysis linked 16,951 TCR beta sequences to specific HLA alleles. In an earlier analysis of 450 to 750 of the donors, most TCR beta V segments appeared in productive rearrangements about 87% or about 30% of the time, broadly matching IMGT annotations. A later analysis found that most CMV-associated TCR beta chains appeared HLA-restricted, with HLA associations seemingly driven largely by CMV exposure. Most TCR sequences were seen in very few donors, while some public TCRs were found in many individuals. Cytomegalovirus status was reported to be diagnosed by the classifier with high specificity and sensitivity in both the original and validation cohorts. The earlier analysis of some 560 of the donors excluded approximately 15 rarely observed V segments, including chromosome 9 orphons, because counts were too low. A few of the identified cytomegalovirus-associated TCR beta chains were confirmed in vitro to be specific for cytomegalovirus antigens. A further reported finding was that TCR beta sequences accurately predicted the HLA-A and HLA-B alleles for most subjects in the first cohort. The 87-base-pair reads could not distinguish some IMGT-functional V segments, including TRBV6-2 and TRBV6-3, so those segments were excluded. The study gave a list of 150 to 200 TCR beta chains associated with cytomegalovirus. An association between a missense DCLRE1C variant and V-gene and J-gene trimming of TCR beta chains was found in a later genetic analysis and replicated in an independent cohort. A cluster of highly shared sequence variants was judged likely to be a technical artifact of the sequencing pipeline. In a later analysis, HLA-associated TCR beta chains were found to be more clonally expanded and to have lower generation probabilities than equally common non-associated chains.

In this chain, TRBV30 is recombined with TRBJ2-3; the D gene remains uncertain. The TCR sequence derives from a woman between 40 and 55 years old in good health and CMV-seropositive. The sample taken for sequencing was PBMCs. The CDR3 loop reads CAWSGWLPRDTQYF. The nucleotide sequence is TGTGCCTGGAGCGGCTGGCTGCCCAGGGATACGCAGTATTTT.